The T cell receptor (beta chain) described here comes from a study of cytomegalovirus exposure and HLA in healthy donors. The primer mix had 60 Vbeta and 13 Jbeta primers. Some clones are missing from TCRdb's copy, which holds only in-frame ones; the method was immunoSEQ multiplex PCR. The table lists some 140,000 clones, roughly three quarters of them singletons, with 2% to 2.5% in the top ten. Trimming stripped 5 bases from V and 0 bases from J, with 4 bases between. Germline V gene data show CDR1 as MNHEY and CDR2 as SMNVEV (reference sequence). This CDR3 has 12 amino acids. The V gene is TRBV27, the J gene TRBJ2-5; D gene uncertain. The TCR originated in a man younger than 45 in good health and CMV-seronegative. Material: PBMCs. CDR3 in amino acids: CASSLHQETQYF. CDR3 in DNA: TGTGCCAGCAGTCTACACCAAGAGACCCAGTACTTC.